What follows is one TCR beta chain and its context. As yet, its antigen is unknown. This specimen comes from a study of cytomegalovirus exposure and HLA in healthy donors. The wider study: An early data release held tens of millions of unique TCRs from HLA-typed donors.

Primers for the PCR totalled 60 Vbeta and 13 Jbeta. The assay was immunoSEQ multiplex PCR, and TCRdb's table has in-frame clones only and misses some. In the table there are roughly 230,000 clones, roughly 78% of which are singletons. Study-wide points: TCR beta sequences reportedly predicted the HLA-A and HLA-B alleles of most subjects accurately.

Trimming at V came to 2 bases and at J to 6 bases, leaving 8 bases not matched to a gene. Germline V CDR1 and CDR2: LGHNA, YNFKEQ. The CDR3 has 15 residues. Sequenced input: PBMCs. The sequence was collected from a boy aged 10-17 years in good health and CMV-seronegative. This chain connects TRBV4-2 to TRBJ2-7, with TRBD2 identical over 9 bases. The CDR3 protein is CASSQWESGRREQYF. The CDR3 bases are TGTGCCAGCAGCCAATGGGAAAGCGGGAGGCGCGAGCAGTACTTC.